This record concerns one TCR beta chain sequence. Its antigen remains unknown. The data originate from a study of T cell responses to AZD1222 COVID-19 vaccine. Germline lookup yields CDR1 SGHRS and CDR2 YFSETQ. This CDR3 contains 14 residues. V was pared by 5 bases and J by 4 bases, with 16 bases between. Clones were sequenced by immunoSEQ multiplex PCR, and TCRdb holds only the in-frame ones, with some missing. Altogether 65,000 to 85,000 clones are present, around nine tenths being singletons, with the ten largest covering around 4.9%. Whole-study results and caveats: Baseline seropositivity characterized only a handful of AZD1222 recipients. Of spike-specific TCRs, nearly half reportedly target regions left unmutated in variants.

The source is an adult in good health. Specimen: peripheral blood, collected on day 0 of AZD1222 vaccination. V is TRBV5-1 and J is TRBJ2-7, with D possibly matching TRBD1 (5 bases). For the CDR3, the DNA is TGCGCCAGCAGTCTCCGGACCTCAGGGTACGAGCAGTACTTC. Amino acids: CASSLRTSGYEQYF.